Sequencing of this T cell receptor beta chain was carried out in a study of graft-versus-host responses after intestinal transplantation. Study at large: Among the recipients, all got anti-thymocyte globulin induction and then tacrolimus and steroids for about 3 years. Study-wide results and limits: Early after transplant, HvG clones declined as circulating GvH clones peaked.

This table comes from immunoSEQ multiplex PCR, and its TCRdb copy is limited to in-frame clones, with some not included. The top ten hold roughly 8% of the sample, which has more than 15,000 clones, 65% to 85% seen once. Graft tissue processing released intraepithelial and lamina propria lymphocytes. CDR1 and CDR2 (germline): MNHEY, SMNVEV (reference sequence). The CDR3 contains 15 residues. The V gene lost 7 bases and the J gene lost 2 bases, with 15 bases spanning the gap. Concerning this clone itself: Its antigen is still unknown.

Sample: ileum tissue, taken around 470 days after intestinal transplant. The receptor was isolated from a human patient who received an intestinal transplant, so some T cells may come from the graft donor. The rearrangement links TRBV27 to TRBJ1-5; D remains unclear. The CDR3 loop reads CASMNREMGNQPQHF. The CDR3 nucleotides read TGTGCCAGCATGAACCGGGAGATGGGCAATCAGCCCCAGCATTTT.